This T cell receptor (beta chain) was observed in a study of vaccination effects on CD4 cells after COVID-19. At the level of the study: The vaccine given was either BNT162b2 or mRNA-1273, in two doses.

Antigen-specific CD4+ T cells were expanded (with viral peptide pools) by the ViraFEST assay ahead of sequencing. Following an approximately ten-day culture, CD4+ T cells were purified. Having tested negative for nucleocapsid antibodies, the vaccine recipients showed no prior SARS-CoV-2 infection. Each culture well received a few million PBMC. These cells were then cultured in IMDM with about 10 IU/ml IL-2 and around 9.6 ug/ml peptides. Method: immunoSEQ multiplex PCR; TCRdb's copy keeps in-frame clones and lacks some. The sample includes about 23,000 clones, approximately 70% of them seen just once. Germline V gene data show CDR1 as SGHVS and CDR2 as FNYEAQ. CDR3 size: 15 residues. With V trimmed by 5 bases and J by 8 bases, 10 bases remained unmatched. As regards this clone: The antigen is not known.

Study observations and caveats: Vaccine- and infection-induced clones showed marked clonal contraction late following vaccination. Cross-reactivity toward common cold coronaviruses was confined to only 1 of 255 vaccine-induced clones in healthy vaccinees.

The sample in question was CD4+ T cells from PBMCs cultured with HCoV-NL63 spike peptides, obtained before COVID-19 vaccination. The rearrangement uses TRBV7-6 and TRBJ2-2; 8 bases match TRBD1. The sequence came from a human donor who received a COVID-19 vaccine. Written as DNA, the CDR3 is TGTGCCAGCAGCAAGGGACAGGTGGGCGTAGGGGAGCTGTTTTTT. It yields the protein CASSKGQVGVGELFF.